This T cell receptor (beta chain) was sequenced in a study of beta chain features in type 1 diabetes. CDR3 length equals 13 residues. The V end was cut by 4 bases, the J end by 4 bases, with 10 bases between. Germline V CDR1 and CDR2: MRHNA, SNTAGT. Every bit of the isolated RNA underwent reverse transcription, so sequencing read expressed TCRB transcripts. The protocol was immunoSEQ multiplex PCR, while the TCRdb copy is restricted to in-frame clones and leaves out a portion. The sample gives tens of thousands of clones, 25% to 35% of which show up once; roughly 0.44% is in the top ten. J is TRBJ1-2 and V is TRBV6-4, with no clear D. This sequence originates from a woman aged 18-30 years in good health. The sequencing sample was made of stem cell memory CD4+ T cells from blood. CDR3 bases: TGTGCCAGCAGTGTTCACACCGTCTATGGCTACACCTTC. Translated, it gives CASSVHTVYGYTF.